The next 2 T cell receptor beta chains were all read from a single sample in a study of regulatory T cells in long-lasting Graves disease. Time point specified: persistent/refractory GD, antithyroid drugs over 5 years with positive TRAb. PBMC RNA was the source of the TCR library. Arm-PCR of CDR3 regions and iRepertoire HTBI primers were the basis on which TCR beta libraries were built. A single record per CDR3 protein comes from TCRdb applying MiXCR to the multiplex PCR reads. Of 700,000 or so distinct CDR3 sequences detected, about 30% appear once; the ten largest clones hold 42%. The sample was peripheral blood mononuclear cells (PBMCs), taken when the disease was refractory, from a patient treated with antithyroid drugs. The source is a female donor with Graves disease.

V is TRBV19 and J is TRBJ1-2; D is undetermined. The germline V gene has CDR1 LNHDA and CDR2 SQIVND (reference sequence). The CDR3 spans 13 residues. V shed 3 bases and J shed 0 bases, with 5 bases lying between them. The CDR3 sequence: CASSMATNYGYTF. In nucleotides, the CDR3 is TGTGCCAGTAGTATGGCGACTAACTATGGCTACACCTTC.

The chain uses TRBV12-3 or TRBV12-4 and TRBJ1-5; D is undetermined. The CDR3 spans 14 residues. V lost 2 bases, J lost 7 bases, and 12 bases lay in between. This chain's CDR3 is CASSLYGDRQPQHF. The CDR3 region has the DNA TGTGCCAGCAGTTTATACGGGGATCGCCAGCCCCAGCATTTT.